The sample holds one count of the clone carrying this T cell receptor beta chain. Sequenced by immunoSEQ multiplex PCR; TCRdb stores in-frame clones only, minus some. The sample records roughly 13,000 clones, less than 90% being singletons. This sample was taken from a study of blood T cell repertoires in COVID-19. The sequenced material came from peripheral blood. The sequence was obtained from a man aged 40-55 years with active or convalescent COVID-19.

The DNA of the CDR3 is TGTGCCAGCAGCTCGGGACAGGGGGCTTGGATCGGGGAGCTGTTTTTT. It encodes CASSSGQGAWIGELFF. V gene TRBV2 combines with J gene TRBJ2-2; 12 bases match TRBD1. Germline values: CDR1 SNHLY, CDR2 FYNNEI. With 6 bases clipped from V and 7 bases from J, the junction kept 9 bases outside the gene matches. The CDR3 loop spans 16 amino acids.